This entry lists 24 T cell receptor beta chains sequenced from one sample in a study of blood T cell repertoires in COVID-19 (dated by TCRdb to 2018 to 2020). The library relied on the immunoSEQ multiplex PCR assay. TCRdb provides this immuneACCESS table in a form limited to in-frame rearrangements. Some clones are lacking; in checked studies, under half of them reflect an unresolved V gene, and why the rest are absent is not known. This sample holds over 60,000 clones; 90% were observed only once. The ten largest clonotypes hold about 4.9% of the sample. Sequencing was done on a sample of peripheral blood. The receptors here all came from a man aged 50 or older with acute or convalescent COVID-19.

The chain carries TRBV12-5 and TRBJ2-7; the match to TRBD2 covers 8 bases. This CDR3 is 15 amino acids long. Germline CDR1 and CDR2: LGHNT and FRNRAP. Unmatched junction bases numbered 10, after V lost 6 bases and J lost 3 bases. The CDR3 loop is CASGQLAGLDYEQYF. The CDR3 coding sequence is TGTGCTAGTGGCCAGCTAGCGGGTTTGGACTACGAGCAGTACTTC.

V usage is TRBV5-1 and J usage is TRBJ1-1; D not certain. The CDR3 length is 16 residues. The germline V gene encodes CDR1 SGHRS and CDR2 YFSETQ. Trimming removed 1 base from V and 1 base from J, with 14 bases in between. The chain's CDR3 is CASSLTSPSGNTEAFF. CDR3 nucleotide sequence: TGCGCCAGCAGCTTGACCTCCCCCTCAGGGAACACTGAAGCTTTCTTT.

The rearrangement joins TRBV24-1 to TRBJ1-3, with 9 positions matching TRBD1. Germline-derived CDR1 and CDR2 are KGHDR and SFDVKD. Trimming cost V 8 bases and J 2 bases; bases outside gene matches: 6. The CDR3 covers 15 residues. The DNA for the CDR3 is TGTGCCACCACCGGGGGGACAGGGACTGGAAACACCATATATTTT. It codes for CATTGGTGTGNTIYF.

The CDR3 nucleotides read TGTGCCTGGAGTGTACGACCGGGACAGGGGATCTTAGATGAGCAGTTCTTC. Its translation is CAWSVRPGQGILDEQFF. The V gene is TRBV30, the J gene TRBJ2-1; 10 bases fit TRBD1. Germline lookup yields CDR1 GTSNPN and CDR2 SVGIG (reference sequence). The CDR3 consists of 17 residues. Trimming at V came to 0 bases and at J to 8 bases, leaving 13 bases not matched to a gene.

The chain links TRBV11-3 to TRBJ2-6; 8 nucleotides agree with TRBD1. With V trimmed by 5 bases and J by 0 bases, 12 bases remained unmatched. The CDR3 runs to 19 residues. Germline V gives CDR1 SGHNT, CDR2 YENEEA. Written as DNA, the CDR3 is TGTGCCAGCAGCATCAGAGGACAGGGTCCCTTCTCTGGGGCCAACGTCCTGACTTTC. This gives the protein CASSIRGQGPFSGANVLTF.

The genes are TRBV6-5 and TRBJ1-6; 8 bases map to TRBD1. Germline lookup yields CDR1 MNHEY and CDR2 SVGAGI. The ends lost 6 bases at V and 5 bases at J; junction bases unmatched: 6. The CDR3 runs 15 residues. The CDR3 loop reads CASRLADRDNSPLHF. CDR3 nucleotides: TGTGCCAGCAGGCTGGCGGACAGGGATAATTCACCCCTCCACTTT.

The chain recombines TRBV6-6 with TRBJ2-3; TRBD2 aligns across 12 bases. V was pared by 5 bases and J by 2 bases, with 5 bases of the junction left unmatched. CDR1 is MNHNY, CDR2 SVGAGI, per germline (reference sequence). The CDR3 has 16 amino acids. DNA of the CDR3: TGTGCCAGCAGTACCGGGACTAGCGGGCTCACAGATACGCAGTATTTT. It is translated as CASSTGTSGLTDTQYF.

The gene calls are TRBV6-5 and TRBJ2-2; 12 nucleotides match TRBD2. CDR1 is MNHEY and CDR2 is SVGAGI in the germline V gene. V lost 8 bases, J lost 1 base, and 2 bases stayed unmatched. CDR3 size: 15 residues. The CDR3 spells CASASGRENTGELFF. DNA of the CDR3: TGTGCCAGCGCTAGCGGGAGGGAGAACACCGGGGAGCTGTTTTTT.

The rearrangement joins TRBV7-2 to TRBJ1-2; D might be TRBD1 (5 bases). The germline V and J ends were trimmed by 0 bases and 14 bases, with 22 bases remaining between them. Germline CDR1 SGHTA, CDR2 FQGNSA. This CDR3 has 15 amino acids. CDR3: CASSLAPAGPLRETF. The CDR3 bases are TGTGCCAGCAGCTTAGCGCCTGCAGGGCCTCTAAGAGAAACCTTC.

The rearrangement uses TRBV7-8 and TRBJ2-1, with TRBD2 identical over 7 bases. The CDR3 length is 16 residues. Germline CDR1 is SGHVS and CDR2 is FQNEAQ. J gave up 0 bases and V 3 bases, and 5 bases lay outside the gene matches. The CDR3: CASSFPTSASYNEQFF. CDR3 bases: TGTGCCAGCAGCTTTCCCACTAGCGCCTCCTACAATGAGCAGTTCTTC.

The CDR3 DNA reads TGTGCCAGCAGTTTCCTCGGACAGGGAAAAAGGCAGCCCCAGCATTTT. This translates into CASSFLGQGKRQPQHF. This chain connects TRBV27 to TRBJ1-5, with 8 nucleotides matching TRBD1. The V gene's germline CDR1 is MNHEY and CDR2 SMNVEV (reference sequence). CDR3 length equals 16 residues. J gave up 7 bases and V 3 bases, and 11 bases lay outside the gene matches.

In its sample, this clone was seen a few times. This chain links TRBV5-4 with TRBJ2-2, with 9 positions matching TRBD1. The CDR3 extends over 15 amino acids. The V and J ends lost 0 bases and 5 bases, in that order; junction bases with no gene match: 2. CDR1 and CDR2 (germline): SGHNT, YYREEE (reference sequence). CDR3 residues: CASSLGDRGTGELFF. CDR3 nucleotides: TGTGCCAGCAGCTTGGGAGACAGGGGGACCGGGGAGCTGTTTTTT.

This clone was seen only a few times. The genes are TRBV18 and TRBJ2-7, with 8 bases fitting TRBD1. The V and J ends lost 5 bases and 1 base, in that order; junction bases with no gene match: 4. CDR1 and CDR2 from the germline V gene are KGHSH and LQKENI. This CDR3 region has 14 residues. In DNA, the CDR3 is TGTGCCAGCTCAAGGGACAGGAGTTCCTACGAGCAGTACTTC. Translating it yields CASSRDRSSYEQYF.

The V gene is TRBV4-1, the J gene TRBJ2-5; TRBD2 matches at 8 bases. The germline V gene has CDR1 MGHRA and CDR2 YSYEKL. There are 17 residues in the CDR3. Trimming took 1 base from V and 5 from J; bases not matched to a gene: 12. The CDR3 sequence is CASSQVVAGGPQETQYF. As DNA, the CDR3 is TGCGCCAGCAGCCAAGTCGTGGCGGGAGGCCCCCAGGAGACCCAGTACTTC.

The chain has TRBV18 and TRBJ1-5; unclear D gene. The length of the CDR3 is 13 residues. V shed 5 bases and J shed 6 bases, with 11 bases lying between them. Germline loops: CDR1 KGHSH, CDR2 LQKENI. The CDR3 region has the DNA TGTGCCAGCTCAGATCAGACGGGTCAGCCCCAGCATTTT. Protein: CASSDQTGQPQHF.

This chain links TRBV21-1 with TRBJ2-5; the table's D gene call, TRBD2, was not cross checked with the DNA. TRBV21-1 is classified as a pseudogene. This CDR3 is built from 16 residues. The CDR3 sequence: CASSKVGAGYQETQYF. The CDR3 DNA reads TGTGCCAGCAGCAAAGTCGGCGCGGGCTATCAAGAGACCCAGTACTTC.

This sequence joins TRBV2 and TRBJ1-5, with TRBD1 matching over 10 bases. The CDR3 runs to 13 residues. CDR1 and CDR2 from the germline V gene are SNHLY and FYNNEI. V was clipped by 6 bases and J by 6 bases; unmatched bases: 2. DNA for the CDR3: TGTGCCAGCAGCGACAGGGGGCGTCAGCCCCAGCATTTT. This codes for CASSDRGRQPQHF.

This clone has a handful of counts. V usage is TRBV29-1 and J usage is TRBJ2-7, with TRBD1 identical over 10 bases. V gave up 7 bases and J gave up 6 bases; unmatched junction bases: 9. The CDR3 consists of 13 residues. CDR1 and CDR2 (germline): SQVTM, ANQGSEA. The CDR3, as DNA: TGCAGCGCTTACCGGGGACAGGGGTCCGAGCAGTACTTC. This translates into CSAYRGQGSEQYF.

The chain links TRBV6-4 to TRBJ2-3; TRBD2 matches at 7 bases. This CDR3 is built from 15 residues. V gave up 4 bases and J gave up 0 bases; unmatched junction bases: 4. In germline, CDR1 is MRHNA, CDR2 SNTAGT. Here the CDR3 reads CASSGVSGSTDTQYF. DNA of the CDR3: TGTGCCAGCAGTGGAGTTAGCGGGAGCACAGATACGCAGTATTTT.

This clone came up a few times. The V gene is TRBV7-2, the J gene TRBJ2-2; 11 bases match TRBD1. J gave up 6 bases and V 3 bases, and 3 bases lay outside the gene matches. The CDR3 is 15 amino acids. Germline loops: CDR1 SGHTA, CDR2 FQGNSA. This chain's CDR3 is CASSFRTGGSGELFF. The CDR3 DNA follows: TGTGCCAGCAGCTTTAGGACAGGGGGCTCCGGGGAGCTGTTTTTT.

The chain uses TRBV19 and TRBJ1-6; TRBD1 aligns across 7 bases. This CDR3 has 20 amino acids. Unmatched junction bases numbered 17, after V lost 2 bases and J lost 4 bases. From germline, CDR1 is LNHDA and CDR2 SQIVND (reference sequence). The CDR3 sequence: CASSITPPRGANSYNSPLHF. The CDR3 region has the DNA TGTGCCAGTAGTATAACCCCCCCCAGGGGGGCCAATTCGTATAATTCACCCCTCCACTTT. The variable domain in full, completed from reference TRBV19 and TRBJ1-6, reads DGGITQSPKYLFRKEGQNVTLSCEQNLNHDAMYWYRQDPGQGLRLIYYSQIVNDFQKGDIAEGYSVSREKKESFPLTVTSAQKNPTAFYLCASSITPPRGANSYNSPLHFGNGTRLTVT.

This clone was seen once. The chain joins TRBV24-1 to TRBJ2-6; 10 positions agree with TRBD1. The CDR3 has 18 residues. The germline V gene encodes CDR1 KGHDR and CDR2 SFDVKD. Trimming took 2 bases from V and 3 from J; bases not matched to a gene: 6. The CDR3 region is CATSDSGTGVFGANVLTF. The CDR3 region has the DNA TGTGCCACCAGTGATTCCGGGACAGGGGTTTTTGGGGCCAACGTCCTGACTTTC.

J is TRBJ1-2 and V is TRBV19, with 8 positions matching TRBD1. Germline loops: CDR1 LNHDA, CDR2 SQIVND (reference sequence). J lost 4 bases, V lost 8 bases, and 12 bases had no gene match. The CDR3 is 15 residues long. In DNA, the CDR3 is TGTGCCAGTTATGGACAGGGAAGGAGCGGCTATGGCTACACCTTC. Its protein is CASYGQGRSGYGYTF.

The chain couples TRBV5-4 to TRBJ2-3, with a weak D call TRBD1 (6 bases). This CDR3 spans 14 amino acids. V lost 4 bases to trimming and J lost 2 bases, with 11 bases between them. Per germline, CDR1 SGHNT and CDR2 YYREEE (reference sequence). Here the CDR3 DNA reads TGTGCCAGCAGCACTCGGACAGCCACAGATACGCAGTATTTT. This encodes CASSTRTATDTQYF. Drawing the rest from reference TRBV5-4 and TRBJ2-3, the complete variable domain is ETGVTQSPTHLIKTRGQQVTLRCSSQSGHNTVSWYQQALGQGPQFIFQYYREEENGRGNFPPRFSGLQFPNYSSELNVNALELDDSALYLCASSTRTATDTQYFGPGTRLTVL.